This T cell receptor (beta chain) was identified during a study of blood T cell repertoires in COVID-19. For the study at large: Donors in the United States, Italy and Spain gave samples during acute or convalescent COVID-19. In each case, the material was cDNA or gDNA derived from T cells, B-cell-depleted T cells, or PBMCs.

Authors' methods: The authors estimated nucleated cell counts from reference gene primer amplification. Only in-frame clones appear in the TCRdb table, and some are missing; sequencing was by immunoSEQ multiplex PCR. D and trimming come from the DNA, and the V and J calls and clone size come from that table. The sample has about 280,000 clones, around nine tenths seen once. The CDR3 totals 12 residues. From germline, CDR1 is WSHSY and CDR2 SAAADI. V lost 6 bases to trimming and J lost 5 bases, with 9 bases between them. This TCR was sampled from a man between 45 and 60 years old with acute or convalescent COVID-19. Sequencing used peripheral blood. The chain carries TRBV10-2 and TRBJ2-3; D unresolved. The CDR3: CASSSTGDTQYF. As DNA, the CDR3 is TGCGCCAGCAGCTCGACGGGAGATACGCAGTATTTT.